This T cell receptor beta chain originates from a study of identical twins. General study findings and limits: Out-of-frame TCR alpha sharing observed in monozygotic twins exceeded model estimates. Within beta out-of-frame sequences, the excess sharing observed between twins was weaker.

TCRdb independently ran MiXCR on the 5' RACE reads; one entry per CDR3 protein. The data hold a few hundred thousand distinct CDR3 sequences, with approximately 7.1% observed a single time. This clonotype has a count of ten or more. Its target is unknown. This CDR3 has 13 residues. Deletions cut 4 bases from V and 7 bases from J, with 10 bases between. CDR1 and CDR2 (germline): LGHNA, YNFKEQ. These data were also reused for a study on T cells expressing NK-cell markers. That source adds: Investigators obtained TCR beta repertoires from sorted CD3+CD56+NKG2C+, CD3+CD56+NKG2C- and CD3+CD56-NKG2C+ T cells.

Sequencing input: CD8+ T cells sorted from blood. The clonotype was recovered from a woman younger than 35 in good health. This sequence joins TRBV4-2 and TRBJ2-2; D is ambiguous. The CDR3, as DNA: TGTGCCAGCAGCCCGGGCAGAGACGGGGAGCTGTTTTTT. It translates to CASSPGRDGELFF.